This TCR beta chain was captured by sequencing in a study of blood T cell repertoires in COVID-19. Study-wide background: The United States, Italy and Spain were the sources of the acute and convalescent COVID-19 samples.

Original analysis: It was from reference gene primer amplification that nucleated cell counts were estimated. Sequencing was performed with immunoSEQ multiplex PCR; in TCRdb, only in-frame clones are kept and a portion is missing. V and J calls and clone size are copied from that table; D and trimming were computed from the DNA. The data contain roughly 340,000 clones, approximately 89% of them singletons. From germline, CDR1 is LGHNT and CDR2 FRNRAP. This CDR3 contains 13 residues. The ends were cut back, 4 bases at V and 2 bases at J, with 8 bases in the middle. Cohort placement rested on clinical history that participants reported themselves.

Sequenced sample: PBMCs or T cells enriched from blood (not recorded which). The receptor comes from a man aged 35 to 55 in a cohort exposed to, infected with or recovered from COVID-19 (not recorded which). The rearrangement links TRBV12-5 to TRBJ2-5; D might be TRBD1 (5 bases). The CDR3 spells CASGSGIQETQYF. As DNA, the CDR3 is TGTGCTAGTGGTTCAGGGATTCAAGAGACCCAGTACTTC.